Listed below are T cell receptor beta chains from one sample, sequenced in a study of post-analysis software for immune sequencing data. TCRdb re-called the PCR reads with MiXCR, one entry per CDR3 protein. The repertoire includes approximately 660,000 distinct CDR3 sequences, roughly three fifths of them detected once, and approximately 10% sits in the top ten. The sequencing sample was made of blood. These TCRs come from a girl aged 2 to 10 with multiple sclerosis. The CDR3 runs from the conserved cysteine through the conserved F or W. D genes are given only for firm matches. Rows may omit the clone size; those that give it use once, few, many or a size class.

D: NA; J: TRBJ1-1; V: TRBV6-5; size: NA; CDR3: CASSFEGHENTEAFF; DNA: TGTGCCAGCAGTTTCGAAGGACATGAGAACACTGAAGCTTTCTTT
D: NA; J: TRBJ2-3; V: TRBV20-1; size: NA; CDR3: CRLTDTQYF; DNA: TGCAGGCTCACAGATACGCAGTATTTT
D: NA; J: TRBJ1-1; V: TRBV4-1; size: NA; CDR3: CASSHDLNRDTEAFF; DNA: TGCGCCAGCAGCCATGACCTTAACAGGGACACTGAAGCTTTCTTT
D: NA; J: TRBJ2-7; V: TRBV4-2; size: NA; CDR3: CASSQGMGTNEQYF; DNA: TGTGCCAGCAGCCAAGGGATGGGCACCAACGAGCAGTACTTC
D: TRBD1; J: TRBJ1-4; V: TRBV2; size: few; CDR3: CASCYRDSSEKLFF; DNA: TGTGCCAGCTGCTACCGGGACAGCAGTGAAAAACTGTTTTTT
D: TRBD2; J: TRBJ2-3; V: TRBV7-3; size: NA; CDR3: CASSPSGSQDTQYF; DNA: TGTGCCAGCAGCCCTAGCGGGAGTCAAGATACGCAGTATTTT
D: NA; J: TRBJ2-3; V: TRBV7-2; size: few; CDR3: CASSSKPSVFTDTQYF; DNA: TGTGCCAGCAGCTCCAAGCCTAGCGTATTCACAGATACGCAGTATTTT
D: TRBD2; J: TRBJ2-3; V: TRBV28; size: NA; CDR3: CASSSGGEQADTQYF; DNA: TGTGCCAGCAGTTCGGGGGGGGAGCAAGCAGATACGCAGTATTTT
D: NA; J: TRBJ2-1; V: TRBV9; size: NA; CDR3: CASSGPRAGQSYNEQFF; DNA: TGTGCCAGCAGCGGACCAAGAGCGGGACAGAGTTACAATGAGCAGTTCTTC
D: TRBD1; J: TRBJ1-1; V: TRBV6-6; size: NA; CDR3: CASSPGTVGTEAFF; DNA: TGTGCCAGCAGCCCCGGGACAGTAGGCACTGAAGCTTTCTTT
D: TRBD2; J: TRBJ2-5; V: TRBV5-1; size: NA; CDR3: CASSLAIAGGSQETQYF; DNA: TGCGCCAGCAGCTTGGCCATAGCGGGGGGTTCCCAAGAGACCCAGTACTTC
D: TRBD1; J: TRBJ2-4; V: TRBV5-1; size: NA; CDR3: CASSLEPGTGIRNIQYF; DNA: TGCGCCAGCAGCTTAGAACCCGGGACAGGGATTAGGAACATTCAGTACTTC
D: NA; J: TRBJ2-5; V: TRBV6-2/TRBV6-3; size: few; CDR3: CASNDEMTQYF; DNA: TGTGCCAGCAACGACGAGATGACCCAGTACTTC
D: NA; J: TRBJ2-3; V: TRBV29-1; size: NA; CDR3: CSVEETDTQYF; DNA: TGCAGCGTTGAGGAGACAGATACGCAGTATTTT
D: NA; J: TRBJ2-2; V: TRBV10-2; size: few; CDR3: CASSESGELFF; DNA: TGCGCCAGCAGTGAGTCCGGGGAGCTGTTTTTT
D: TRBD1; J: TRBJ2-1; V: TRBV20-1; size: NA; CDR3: CSARDRGTGGHGQFF; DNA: TGCAGTGCTAGAGATCGGGGGACAGGGGGACATGGGCAGTTCTTC
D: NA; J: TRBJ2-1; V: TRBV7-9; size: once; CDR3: CASSAPGVGTYNEQFF; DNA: TGTGCCAGCAGCGCCCCAGGGGTGGGAACCTACAATGAGCAGTTCTTC
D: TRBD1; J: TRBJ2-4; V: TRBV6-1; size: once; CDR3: CASSEGTGDTYIQYF; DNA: TGTGCCAGCAGTGAGGGGACAGGGGATACGTACATTCAGTACTTC
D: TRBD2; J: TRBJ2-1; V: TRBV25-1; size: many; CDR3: CASSEGGRETNEQFF; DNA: TGTGCCAGCAGTGAGGGCGGGAGGGAAACCAATGAGCAGTTCTTC
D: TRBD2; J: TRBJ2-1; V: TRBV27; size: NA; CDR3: CASSPPAGGGWGEQFF; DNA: TGTGCCAGCAGTCCCCCAGCGGGAGGGGGATGGGGCGAGCAGTTCTTC
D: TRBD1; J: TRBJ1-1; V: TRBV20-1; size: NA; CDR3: CSARQGASNTEAFF; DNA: TGCAGTGCACGACAGGGGGCGAGCAACACTGAAGCTTTCTTT
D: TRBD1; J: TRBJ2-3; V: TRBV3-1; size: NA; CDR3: CASSQDLQTGVTADTQYF; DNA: TGTGCCAGCAGCCAAGACCTACAGACAGGGGTCACGGCAGATACGCAGTATTTT
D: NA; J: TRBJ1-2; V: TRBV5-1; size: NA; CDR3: CASSLEGQLSNYGYTF; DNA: TGCGCCAGCAGCTTGGAAGGGCAGCTCTCAAACTATGGCTACACCTTC
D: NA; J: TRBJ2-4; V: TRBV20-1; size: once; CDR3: CSATGGVGKNIQYF; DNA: TGCAGTGCTACCGGAGGGGTGGGCAAAAACATTCAGTACTTC